This entry describes one T cell receptor (beta chain). Its matching antigen is unknown. This entry is derived from a study of OX40 agonist ivuxolimab in advanced cancers. TCRdb's copy holds only in-frame clones and misses some; the assay was immunoSEQ multiplex PCR. Of roughly 57,000 clones detected, just under 80% appear once; the ten largest clones hold 2% to 2.5%. The CDR3 has 13 residues. Trimming took off 4 bases at V and 10 bases at J, with 11 bases between the two ends. Per germline, CDR1 SGHTA and CDR2 FQGNSA. Broader study findings: Normalized expansion of T-cell clones was also low for some nonresponders. Clonal expansion among partial responders at 0.1-3.0 mg/kg ranked near the lowest.

The clonotype comes from an adult with an advanced solid tumor such as melanoma, head and neck, liver or kidney cancer. This sequence joins TRBV7-2 and TRBJ1-6; D perhaps matches TRBD1 (6 bases). Material: CD4+ or CD8+ T cells sorted from blood, obtained in a trial of the OX40 agonist ivuxolimab. The CDR3, as DNA: TGTGCCAGCAGCTCAGACAGGAACTCACCCCTCCACTTT. It encodes CASSSDRNSPLHF.